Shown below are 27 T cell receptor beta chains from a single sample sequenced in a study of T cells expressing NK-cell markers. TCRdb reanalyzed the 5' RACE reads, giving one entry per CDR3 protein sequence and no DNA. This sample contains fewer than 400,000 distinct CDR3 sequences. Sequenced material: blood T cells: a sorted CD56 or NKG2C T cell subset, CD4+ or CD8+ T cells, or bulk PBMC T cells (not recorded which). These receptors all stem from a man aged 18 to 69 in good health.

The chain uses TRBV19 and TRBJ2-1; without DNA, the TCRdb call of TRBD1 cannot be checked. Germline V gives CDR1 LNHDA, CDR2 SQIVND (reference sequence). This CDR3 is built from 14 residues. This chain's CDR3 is CASSIGQGNDKQFF.

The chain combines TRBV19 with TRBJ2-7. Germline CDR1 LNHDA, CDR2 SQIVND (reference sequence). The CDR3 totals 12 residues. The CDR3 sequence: CASIAPSYEQYF.

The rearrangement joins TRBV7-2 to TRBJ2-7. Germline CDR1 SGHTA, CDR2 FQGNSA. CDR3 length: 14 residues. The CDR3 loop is CASSTLGQAYEQYF. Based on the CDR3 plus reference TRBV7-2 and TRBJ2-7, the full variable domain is GAGVSQSPSNKVTEKGKDVELRCDPISGHTALYWYRQSLGQGLEFLIYFQGNSAPDKSGLPSDRFSAERTGGSVSTLTIQRTQQEDSAVYLCASSTLGQAYEQYFGPGTRLTVT.

CDR3 region: CASSATGGRGEQYF. This chain joins TRBV5-1 and TRBJ2-7; TCRdb names TRBD1, which stays unverified in the absence of DNA. The CDR3 is made up of 14 amino acids. Germline-derived CDR1 and CDR2 are SGHRS and YFSETQ.

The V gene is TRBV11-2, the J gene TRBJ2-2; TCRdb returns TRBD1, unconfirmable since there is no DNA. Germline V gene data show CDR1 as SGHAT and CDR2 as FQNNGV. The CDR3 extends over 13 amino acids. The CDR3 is CASSHQGFGELFF. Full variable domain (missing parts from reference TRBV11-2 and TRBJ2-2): EAGVAQSPRYKIIEKRQSVAFWCNPISGHATLYWYQQILGQGPKLLIQFQNNGVVDDSQLPKDRFSAERLKGVDSTLKIQPAKLEDSAVYLCASSHQGFGELFFGEGSRLTVL.

CDR3 loop: CASSVGTAGDGEQFF. The chain uses TRBV9 and TRBJ2-1. This CDR3 has 15 amino acids. Germline V gene data show CDR1 as SGDLS and CDR2 as YYNGEE.

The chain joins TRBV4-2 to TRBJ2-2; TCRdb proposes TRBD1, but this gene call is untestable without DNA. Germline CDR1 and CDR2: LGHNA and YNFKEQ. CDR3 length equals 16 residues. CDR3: CASSQPRTGLTGELFF.

The CDR3: CASSFSGKRGGYNEQFF. The chain employs TRBV11-3 and TRBJ2-1; TCRdb reports TRBD2, a call that lacks DNA to check it against. The V gene's germline CDR1 is SGHNT and CDR2 YENEEA. The CDR3 contains 17 residues.

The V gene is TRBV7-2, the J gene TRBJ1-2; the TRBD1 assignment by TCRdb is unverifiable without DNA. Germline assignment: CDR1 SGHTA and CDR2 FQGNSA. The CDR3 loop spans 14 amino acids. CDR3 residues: CASSYRDGYYGYTF.

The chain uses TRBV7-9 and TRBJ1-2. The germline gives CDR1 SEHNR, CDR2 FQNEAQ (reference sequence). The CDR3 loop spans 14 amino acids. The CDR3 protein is CASTSYTANYGYTF.

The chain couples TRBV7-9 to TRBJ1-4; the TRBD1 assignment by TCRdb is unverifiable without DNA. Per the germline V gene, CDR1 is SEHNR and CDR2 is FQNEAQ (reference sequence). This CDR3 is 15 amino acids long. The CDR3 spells CASSPEGGWSEKLFF.

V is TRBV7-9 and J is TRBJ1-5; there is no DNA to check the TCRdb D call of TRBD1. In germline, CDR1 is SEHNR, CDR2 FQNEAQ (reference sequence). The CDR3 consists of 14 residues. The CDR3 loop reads CASSPRGSNQPQHF.

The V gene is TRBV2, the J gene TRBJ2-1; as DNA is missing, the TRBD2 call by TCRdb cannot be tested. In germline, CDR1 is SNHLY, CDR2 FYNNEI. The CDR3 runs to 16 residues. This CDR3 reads CASRGFLAGGRNEQFF.

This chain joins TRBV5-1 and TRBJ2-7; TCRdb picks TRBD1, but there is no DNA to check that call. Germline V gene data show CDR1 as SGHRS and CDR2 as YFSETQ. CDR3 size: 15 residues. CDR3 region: CASRLNLQGASEQYF.

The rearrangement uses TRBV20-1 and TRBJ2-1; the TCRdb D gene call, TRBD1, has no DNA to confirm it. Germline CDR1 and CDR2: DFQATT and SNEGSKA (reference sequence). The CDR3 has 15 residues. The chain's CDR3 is CSARDGQGRANEQFF.

The CDR3 reads CASSPQGRTNDEQFF. The rearrangement joins TRBV5-1 to TRBJ2-1. Germline CDR1 reads SGHRS; CDR2 reads YFSETQ. There are 15 residues in the CDR3.

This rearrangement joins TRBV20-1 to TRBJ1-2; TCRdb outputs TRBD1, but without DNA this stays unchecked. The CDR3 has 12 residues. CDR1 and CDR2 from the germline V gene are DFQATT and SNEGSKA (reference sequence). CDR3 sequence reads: CSANSGTVDYTF.

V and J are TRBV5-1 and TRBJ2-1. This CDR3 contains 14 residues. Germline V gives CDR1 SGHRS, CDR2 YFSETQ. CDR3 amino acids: CASSFGSSYNEQFF.

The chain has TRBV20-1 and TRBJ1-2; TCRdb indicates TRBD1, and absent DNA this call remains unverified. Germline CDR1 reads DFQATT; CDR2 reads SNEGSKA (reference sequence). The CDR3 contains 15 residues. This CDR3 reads CSARDPRDLNYGYTF.

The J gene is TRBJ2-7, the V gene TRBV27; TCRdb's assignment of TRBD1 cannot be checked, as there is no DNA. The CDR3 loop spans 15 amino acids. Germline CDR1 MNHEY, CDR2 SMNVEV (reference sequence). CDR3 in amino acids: CASGPRGQGRNEQYF.

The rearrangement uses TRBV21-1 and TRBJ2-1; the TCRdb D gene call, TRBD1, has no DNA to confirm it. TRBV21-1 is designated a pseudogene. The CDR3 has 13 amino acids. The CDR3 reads CAPCGRCPDEQFF.

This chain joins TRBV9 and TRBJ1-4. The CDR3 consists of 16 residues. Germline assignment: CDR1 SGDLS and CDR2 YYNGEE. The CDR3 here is CASSAQPKTTNEKLFF.

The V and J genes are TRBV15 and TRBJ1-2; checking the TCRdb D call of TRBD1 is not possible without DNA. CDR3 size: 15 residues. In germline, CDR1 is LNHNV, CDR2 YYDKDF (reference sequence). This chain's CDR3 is CATSRGTEPNYGYTF.

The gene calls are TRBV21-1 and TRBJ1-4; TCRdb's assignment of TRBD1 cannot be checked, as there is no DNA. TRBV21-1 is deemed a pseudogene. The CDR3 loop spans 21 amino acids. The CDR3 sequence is CASSSGGPGQGTDATNEKLFF.

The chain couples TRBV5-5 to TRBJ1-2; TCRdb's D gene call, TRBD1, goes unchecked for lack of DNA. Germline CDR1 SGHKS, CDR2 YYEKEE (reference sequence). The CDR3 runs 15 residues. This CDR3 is CASSPNRGDHYGYTF. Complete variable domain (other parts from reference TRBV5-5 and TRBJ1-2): DAGVTQSPTHLIKTRGQQVTLRCSPISGHKSVSWYQQVLGQGPQFIFQYYEKEERGRGNFPDRFSARQFPNYSSELNVNALLLGDSALYLCASSPNRGDHYGYTFGSGTRLTVV.

The CDR3 sequence: CASSLAENYNSPLHF. The V and J genes are TRBV5-1 and TRBJ1-6. The CDR3 contains 15 residues. Germline assignment: CDR1 SGHRS and CDR2 YFSETQ.

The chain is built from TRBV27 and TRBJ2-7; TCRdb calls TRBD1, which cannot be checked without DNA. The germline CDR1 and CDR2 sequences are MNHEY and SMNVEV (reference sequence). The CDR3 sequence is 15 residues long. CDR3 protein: CASSLGTGRTYEQYF.